The source of this TCR beta chain is a study of T cell responses to AZD1222 COVID-19 vaccine. Findings and limits, study-wide: Only a handful of AZD1222 recipients were seropositive at baseline. Close to half of all spike-specific TCRs reportedly target regions of the variants that are unmutated.

Clones were sequenced by immunoSEQ multiplex PCR, and TCRdb holds only the in-frame ones, with some missing. The table lists 110,000 or so clones, 88% of them singletons, with less than 4% in the top ten. This CDR3 is 13 amino acids long. Germline V gives CDR1 KGHSH, CDR2 LQKENI. Trimming shortened V by 4 bases and J by 3 bases, and 9 bases separated the two germline ends. Concerning this clone: Antigen unknown.

Pooling covered second doses at about 4 or about 12 weeks. The V gene is TRBV18, the J gene TRBJ1-1; D perhaps matches TRBD1 (5 bases). The sequence was obtained from an adult who received the AZD1222 COVID-19 vaccine. The sample consisted of peripheral blood, taken 28 days after the second AZD1222 dose. In DNA, the CDR3 is TGTGCCAGCTCACACACGGGGGACACTGAAGCTTTCTTT. This gives the protein CASSHTGDTEAFF.